Below, 13 T cell receptor beta chains from the same sample are listed, as sequenced in a study of blood T cells in healthy people across ages. The authors ran a second PCR of about 6 to 12 cycles using a sample-barcoded 5' primer and a J-beta primer mix. TCRdb passed the 5' RACE reads through MiXCR, listing each CDR3 protein once. The sample holds about 1.4 million distinct CDR3 sequences, approximately 63% seen once. Sequenced input: blood. The receptors derive from a man aged 18 to 29 in good health.

Only a few counts were recorded for this clonotype. V and J are TRBV7-8 and TRBJ1-4; tentative D call: TRBD1 (5 bases). Trimming left V 4 bases short and J 2 bases short, with 35 bases between. Germline-derived CDR1 and CDR2 are SGHVS and FQNEAQ. The length of the CDR3 is 23 residues. Written as DNA, the CDR3 is TGTGCCAGCAGCTCAGGCCGCGGGGGATTGGGGAGGCGGTTGTGGTCGACTAATGAAAAACTGTTTTTT. Translation: CASSSGRGGLGRRLWSTNEKLFF.

This clonotype was recorded once. The rearrangement joins TRBV6-2 or TRBV6-3 to TRBJ1-1, with D maybe TRBD1 (6 bases). This CDR3 contains 14 residues. Germline CDR1 is MNHEY and CDR2 is SVGEGT. V lost 0 bases and J lost 3, with 8 bases in between. The CDR3 spells CASSYSGGHTEAFF. The CDR3 bases are TGTGCCAGCAGTTACTCCGGGGGGCACACTGAAGCTTTCTTT.

This clonotype was seen ten or more times. V usage is TRBV7-2 and J usage is TRBJ2-7; D not resolved. This CDR3 region has 11 residues. Looked up from germline, CDR1 is SGHTA and CDR2 is FQGNSA. Trimming removed 2 bases from V and 6 bases from J, with 5 bases in between. CDR3 region: CASSLLVEQYF. The CDR3 DNA follows: TGTGCCAGCAGCTTACTGGTCGAGCAGTACTTC.

V gene TRBV19 combines with J gene TRBJ2-4; 8 bases fit TRBD1. The DNA end lines up better with TRBJ2-5; the J call may be wrong. CDR1 is LNHDA, CDR2 SQIVND, per germline (reference sequence). The CDR3 is 14 amino acids. DNA for the CDR3: TGTGCCAGTAACTCTCCGGACAGGGAAGAGACCCAGTACTTC. It encodes CASNSPDREETQYF.

A word on this clonotype: At one of its ends the junction is not consistent with the germline gene, which may arise from a read error. The chain is built from TRBV5-1 and TRBJ1-4, with a tentative D call TRBD1 (6 bases). Germline V gene data show CDR1 as SGHRS and CDR2 as YFSETQ. The CDR3 has 16 amino acids. CDR3 protein: CASGLWDTGRNEKLFF. CDR3 nucleotides: TGCGCCAGCGGCTTGTGGGACACGGGACGGAATGAAAAACTGTTTTTT.

The chain couples TRBV25-1 to TRBJ2-3; the match to TRBD2 covers 9 bases. V trimming: 4 bases; J trimming: 3 bases; junction bases outside the gene matches: 5. Germline V gives CDR1 MGHDK, CDR2 SYGVNS. This CDR3 has 15 amino acids. The CDR3 DNA reads as TGTGCCAGCAGTGTCTTAGCGGGGGTGACAGATACGCAGTATTTT. Its translation is CASSVLAGVTDTQYF. The full variable domain, completed using reference TRBV25-1 and TRBJ2-3, is EADIYQTPRYLVIGTGKKITLECSQTMGHDKMYWYQQDPGMELHLIHYSYGVNSTEKGDLSSESTVSRIRTEHFPLTLESARPSHTSQYLCASSVLAGVTDTQYFGPGTRLTVL.

For this clonotype: The junction does not match germline at one end; this may be a read error. The CDR3 DNA follows: TGTGCCAACAGCTTAGATGGCGGGACACGGTCCTACGAGCAGTACTTC. Its protein product is CANSLDGGTRSYEQYF. The chain joins TRBV7-2 to TRBJ2-7, with D perhaps given as TRBD1 or TRBD2 (6 bases each). Germline CDR1 reads SGHTA; CDR2 reads FQGNSA. The CDR3 has 16 amino acids.

The rearrangement joins TRBV29-1 to TRBJ2-7; the match to TRBD2 covers 9 bases. The trim removed 8 bases at V and 3 bases at J, leaving 8 bases unmatched. CDR1 and CDR2 (germline): SQVTM, ANQGSEA. The CDR3 loop spans 13 amino acids. CDR3 protein: CSTREGPNYEQYF. CDR3 DNA sequence: TGCAGCACGCGGGAGGGCCCGAACTACGAGCAGTACTTC.

CDR3 residues: CASSPFRVDYGYTF. The CDR3 nucleotides are TGTGCCAGCAGTCCTTTCCGGGTAGACTATGGCTACACCTTC. V and J are TRBV4-2 and TRBJ1-2, with D hard to call. Trimming cost V 6 bases and J 3 bases, with 14 bases left between them. Germline V gene sequence: CDR1 LGHNA, CDR2 YNFKEQ. There are 14 residues in the CDR3.

There are a few counts of this clonotype. The chain uses TRBV20-1 and TRBJ1-2; no clear D. CDR3 size: 10 residues. The V end was cut by 6 bases, the J end by 5 bases, with 7 bases between. CDR1 is DFQATT and CDR2 is SNEGSKA in the germline V gene (reference sequence). CDR3 bases: TGCAGTGCCCTGGATTATGGCTACACCTTC. This sequence encodes CSALDYGYTF.

The chain has TRBV20-1 and TRBJ2-5; TRBD2 matches at 8 bases. Trimming removed 0 bases from V and 3 bases from J; junction bases left unmatched: 18. In germline, CDR1 is DFQATT, CDR2 SNEGSKA (reference sequence). The CDR3 totals 19 residues. The CDR3 DNA reads as TGCAGTGCTAGAGATCTTGCGGGGGGCCGGGCTGTCTCCGAAGAGACCCAGTACTTC. It specifies CSARDLAGGRAVSEETQYF.

This chain joins TRBV4-1 and TRBJ2-4; 7 bases match TRBD1. The CDR3 is 14 amino acids. The V gene end was trimmed by 1 base and the J gene end by 12 bases; junction bases not matched to a gene: 9. The germline gives CDR1 MGHRA, CDR2 YSYEKL. The CDR3 loop is CASSQGLLGGDQYF. The CDR3 DNA reads TGCGCCAGCAGCCAAGGTCTCCTAGGGGGCGATCAGTACTTC.

The CDR3 region is CASSSNNRGEAFF. CDR3 DNA: TGTGCCAGCTCATCAAACAACAGGGGTGAAGCTTTCTTT. V and J are TRBV18 and TRBJ1-1; 7 bases map to TRBD1. The CDR3 loop spans 13 amino acids. The germline gives CDR1 KGHSH, CDR2 LQKENI. The junction had 7 bases not matched to a gene; V was cut back by 5 bases and J by 7 bases.